This TCR beta chain appears in the sequencing data of a study of liver allograft versus peripheral blood T cells. Study at large: Repertoires from peripheral blood of liver transplant recipients were compared with those inside their transplanted livers.

V lost 5 bases to trimming and J lost 9 bases, with 16 bases between them. Germline CDR1 is MNHEY and CDR2 is SMNVEV (reference sequence). The CDR3 has 13 residues. Findings of the study overall: Liver allograft repertoires of T cell receptors reportedly diverged from peripheral blood repertoires.

On this clonotype itself: Its matching antigen is unknown.

TCRdb used MiXCR to reprocess the reads, holding one entry per CDR3 protein. Altogether more than 10,000 distinct CDR3 sequences are present, over 25% being singletons, with the ten largest covering less than 2.5%. The TCR sequence derives from a human patient who had a liver transplant. The graft donor may be the source of some T cells. V is TRBV27 and J is TRBJ1-1; D gene uncertain. DNA of the CDR3: TGTGCCAGCAGTCTTAAACAGAGGCCCCAAGCTTTCTTT. Its protein product is CASSLKQRPQAFF.